This T cell receptor beta chain emerged from a study of cytotoxic CD8 clonotypes in ibrutinib-treated CLL. Study in general: Partial responses totalled 24 and complete responses 2; after median 68 months, roughly 14 remained remitted and roughly twelve progressed.

Germline-derived CDR1 and CDR2 are SGHTA and FQGNSA. The CDR3 spans 14 residues. V was shortened by 4 bases and J by 5 bases, with 14 bases between the two germline ends. Libraries were prepared by immunoSEQ multiplex PCR; TCRdb keeps only in-frame clonotypes and omits some of them. The sample includes 68,000 or so clones, 68% seen only once; the top ten take around 5.8%. Sample: PBMCs, taken after 12 months of ibrutinib treatment. The chain carries TRBV7-2 and TRBJ1-1; D is possibly TRBD1 (6 bases). The sequence derives from a human donor with chronic lymphocytic leukemia. The CDR3 reads CASSSRGGRTEAFF. CDR3 DNA sequence: TGTGCCAGCAGCTCCAGGGGAGGAAGGACTGAAGCTTTCTTT. The whole variable domain, remainder taken from reference TRBV7-2 and TRBJ1-1, is GAGVSQSPSNKVTEKGKDVELRCDPISGHTALYWYRQSLGQGLEFLIYFQGNSAPDKSGLPSDRFSAERTGGSVSTLTIQRTQQEDSAVYLCASSSRGGRTEAFFGQGTRLTVV.